These 21 T cell receptor beta chains originate from one sample sequenced in a study of T cell responses to AZD1222 COVID-19 vaccine. Produced via immunoSEQ multiplex PCR; TCRdb's table is partial and in-frame only. Among 50,000 to 55,000 clones listed, 87% were seen once. The starting material was peripheral blood, obtained 28 days after the second AZD1222 dose. Every receptor here comes from an adult who received the AZD1222 COVID-19 vaccine.

This sequence joins TRBV5-4 and TRBJ2-5, with 13 nucleotides matching TRBD2. V gave up 0 bases and J gave up 7 bases; unmatched junction bases: 6. CDR3 length: 16 residues. Germline V gives CDR1 SGHNT, CDR2 YYREEE (reference sequence). CDR3 sequence: CASSLGVGLAGVTQYF. CDR3 nucleotides: TGTGCCAGCAGCTTGGGTGTTGGACTAGCGGGAGTGACCCAGTACTTC.

The chain uses TRBV11-1 and TRBJ2-5, with D possibly called TRBD1 or TRBD2 (6 bases each). This CDR3 comprises 16 residues. Germline V gene sequence: CDR1 SGHAT, CDR2 FQDESV (reference sequence). With 6 bases removed from V and 0 bases from J, the gap between germline ends came to 17 bases. CDR3 nucleotides: TGTGCCAGCAGTGCTCGAAGGGGGGCGTACCAAGAGACCCAGTACTTC. This codes for CASSARRGAYQETQYF.

This clone was observed a handful of times. The J gene is TRBJ2-1, the V gene TRBV7-9, with 10 bases identical to TRBD2. The germline V gene has CDR1 SEHNR and CDR2 FQNEAQ (reference sequence). The CDR3 has 14 residues. V was pared by 1 base and J by 14 bases, with 8 bases of the junction left unmatched. In DNA, the CDR3 is TGTGCCAGCAGCTTAGGGACTAGCGGAACGAGGGAGTTCTTC. Translation: CASSLGTSGTREFF.

The chain carries TRBV30 and TRBJ2-1; D gene uncertain. Trimming pared 3 bases from V and 10 bases from J, leaving 10 bases between. The CDR3 is made up of 11 amino acids. Germline values: CDR1 GTSNPN, CDR2 SVGIG (reference sequence). The CDR3 here is CAWSPLGEQFF. CDR3 sequence (DNA): TGTGCCTGGAGCCCCCTCGGGGAGCAGTTCTTC. The whole variable domain, remainder taken from reference TRBV30 and TRBJ2-1, is SQTIHQWPATLVQPVGSPLSLECTVEGTSNPNLYWYRQAAGRGLQLLFYSVGIGQISSEVPQNLSASRPQDRQFILSSKKLLLSDSGFYLCAWSPLGEQFFGPGTRLTVL.

This clone was recorded once. The CDR3 here is CASSYAQETQYF. CDR3 bases: TGTGCCAGCAGTTACGCCCAAGAGACCCAGTACTTC. The rearrangement links TRBV6-2 or TRBV6-3 to TRBJ2-5; D gene uncertain. Germline assignment: CDR1 MNHEY and CDR2 SVGEGT. The CDR3 spans 12 residues. V shed 2 bases and J shed 1 base, with 2 bases lying between them.

V usage is TRBV13 and J usage is TRBJ1-1; D unresolved. The CDR3 is made up of 17 amino acids. V was pared by 0 bases and J by 1 base, with 15 bases between. Germline V gene data show CDR1 as PRHDT and CDR2 as FYEKMQ (reference sequence). CDR3 sequence: CASSLGSPGHPNTEAFF. CDR3 DNA sequence: TGTGCCAGCAGCTTAGGATCCCCGGGCCACCCGAACACTGAAGCTTTCTTT.

The V and J genes are TRBV15 and TRBJ2-7, with TRBD1 matching 7 bases. CDR3 length equals 15 residues. Germline lookup yields CDR1 LNHNV and CDR2 YYDKDF (reference sequence). The ends lost 1 base at V and 4 bases at J; junction bases unmatched: 7. CDR3 bases: TGTGCCACCAGCAGAGCTCGGAAGGGGGCGTACGAGCAGTACTTC. It is translated as CATSRARKGAYEQYF.

The rearrangement joins TRBV30 to TRBJ1-1; D is unclear. Germline CDR1 is GTSNPN and CDR2 is SVGIG (reference sequence). V lost 3 bases and J lost 1, with 15 bases in between. This CDR3 comprises 15 residues. CDR3: CAWRRSADPNTEAFF. The DNA of the CDR3 is TGTGCCTGGAGGAGGTCTGCAGATCCGAACACTGAAGCTTTCTTT.

The rearrangement links TRBV5-4 to TRBJ2-7; D is perhaps TRBD2 (6 bases). The CDR3 has 15 residues. From germline, CDR1 is SGHNT and CDR2 YYREEE (reference sequence). Trimming shortened V by 0 bases and J by 2 bases, and 12 bases separated the two germline ends. The DNA for the CDR3 is TGTGCCAGCAGCTTGGGGCTAGCGTTTCCCTACGAGCAGTACTTC. Translated: CASSLGLAFPYEQYF.

The chain links TRBV19 to TRBJ1-2; 12 bases agree with TRBD1. This CDR3 is built from 13 residues. V lost 5 bases, J lost 10 bases, and 5 bases stayed unmatched. The germline V gene has CDR1 LNHDA and CDR2 SQIVND (reference sequence). The CDR3: CASSPRDRGLYTF. DNA of the CDR3: TGTGCCAGTAGTCCCCGGGACAGGGGGCTCTACACCTTC.

The V gene is TRBV15, the J gene TRBJ1-2, with 8 bases that match TRBD1. This CDR3 contains 16 residues. V lost 1 base to trimming and J lost 4 bases; unmatched junction nucleotides: 8. CDR1 is LNHNV, CDR2 YYDKDF, per germline (reference sequence). The CDR3 DNA is TGTGCCACCAGCAGAGTGGGGGACAGGTTTTTCTATGGCTACACCTTC. Translating gives CATSRVGDRFFYGYTF. Full variable domain (outside the CDR3, taken from reference TRBV15 and TRBJ1-2): DAMVIQNPRYQVTQFGKPVTLSCSQTLNHNVMYWYQQKSSQAPKLLFHYYDKDFNNEADTPDNFQSRRPNTSFCFLDIRSPGLGDTAMYLCATSRVGDRFFYGYTFGSGTRLTVV.

J is TRBJ2-2 and V is TRBV6-6; TRBD2 might be the D (6 bases). CDR1 MNHNY and CDR2 SVGAGI come from the germline V gene (reference sequence). The CDR3 totals 14 residues. Trimming left V 0 bases short and J 6 bases short, with 8 bases between. In DNA, the CDR3 is TGTGCCAGCAGTTACTCGTGGGAGGCCGGGGAGCTGTTTTTT. This codes for CASSYSWEAGELFF.

This clone was seen a single time. V gene TRBV19 combines with J gene TRBJ2-3, with 7 bases identical to TRBD2. The J segment lost 8 bases and the V segment lost 4 bases, leaving 6 bases of the junction unmatched. The CDR3 runs to 13 residues. CDR1 LNHDA and CDR2 SQIVND come from the germline V gene (reference sequence). CDR3 in amino acids: CASSSFGGGTQYF. CDR3 in DNA: TGTGCCAGTAGTAGCTTTGGCGGGGGTACGCAGTATTTT.

The chain links TRBV19 to TRBJ2-4, with 8 bases aligning to TRBD1. CDR1 and CDR2 from the germline V gene are LNHDA and SQIVND (reference sequence). The CDR3 sequence is 17 residues long. J gave up 4 bases and V 6 bases, and 14 bases lay outside the gene matches. For the CDR3, the DNA is TGTGCCAGTAGCCCTCTCCCCGGACAGGGATCTAAAAACATTCAGTACTTC. Translating it yields CASSPLPGQGSKNIQYF. Combining the CDR3 with reference TRBV19 and TRBJ2-4 gives the whole variable domain DGGITQSPKYLFRKEGQNVTLSCEQNLNHDAMYWYRQDPGQGLRLIYYSQIVNDFQKGDIAEGYSVSREKKESFPLTVTSAQKNPTAFYLCASSPLPGQGSKNIQYFGAGTRLSVL.

The rearrangement joins TRBV12-5 to TRBJ2-1, with 8 bases identical to TRBD2. The V segment lost 7 bases and the J segment 0 bases; nucleotides outside the gene matches: 5. The CDR3 totals 15 residues. Per the germline V gene, CDR1 is LGHNT and CDR2 is FRNRAP. The CDR3 protein is CASAGSGSSYNEQFF. The CDR3 nucleotides read TGTGCTAGTGCGGGGAGCGGGAGCTCCTACAATGAGCAGTTCTTC.

This chain connects TRBV9 to TRBJ2-5; D is perhaps TRBD1 or TRBD2 (5 bases each). In germline, CDR1 is SGDLS, CDR2 YYNGEE. The CDR3 covers 16 residues. The V end was cut by 0 bases, the J end by 4 bases, with 16 bases between. The CDR3 reads CASSVGGALRGETQYF. The CDR3 DNA follows: TGTGCCAGCAGCGTAGGTGGGGCATTGAGGGGAGAGACCCAGTACTTC.

V is TRBV25-1 and J is TRBJ2-3, with D perhaps matching TRBD1 (6 bases). Between the trimmed V and J ends, which lost 1 base and 0 bases, there was a span of 11 bases. The CDR3 consists of 16 residues. Germline CDR1 is MGHDK and CDR2 is SYGVNS. CDR3 nucleotides: TGTGCCAGCAGTGAATGGCAGGGGCCTAGCACAGATACGCAGTATTTT. Protein product: CASSEWQGPSTDTQYF.

This clone is a singleton in its sample. The genes are TRBV2 and TRBJ1-3, with D perhaps matching TRBD1 (5 bases). There are 16 residues in the CDR3. The V and J ends lost 7 bases and 3 bases respectively, with 19 bases between them. Germline CDR1 and CDR2: SNHLY and FYNNEI. CDR3 coding DNA: TGTGCCAGCACCTACTACCCCGACAGTCGTGGAAACACCATATATTTT. It specifies CASTYYPDSRGNTIYF.

The CDR3 sequence: CSARDRGGQFF. In nucleotides, the CDR3 is TGCAGTGCCCGGGACAGGGGCGGGCAGTTCTTC. This chain connects TRBV20-1 to TRBJ2-1, with 10 bases aligning to TRBD1. The CDR3 totals 11 residues. Germline V lookup: CDR1 DFQATT, CDR2 SNEGSKA (reference sequence). The trim removed 6 bases at V and 12 bases at J, leaving 5 bases unmatched.

This chain connects TRBV25-1 to TRBJ2-7; no firm D call. CDR3 length equals 10 residues. Germline V gene lookup returns CDR1 MGHDK and CDR2 SYGVNS. Trimming took 7 bases from V and 1 from J, leaving 2 bases between them. The CDR3: CASTSYEQYF. As DNA, the CDR3 is TGTGCCAGCACTTCCTACGAGCAGTACTTC.

The rearrangement joins TRBV5-4 to TRBJ2-3, with TRBD1 matching over 8 bases. The germline V gene has CDR1 SGHNT and CDR2 YYREEE (reference sequence). Trimming at V came to 5 bases and at J to 1 base, leaving 6 bases not matched to a gene. The CDR3 has 15 amino acids. CDR3 coding DNA: TGTGCCAGCAGAAACGGACAGGGTCGCACAGATACGCAGTATTTT. The encoded protein is CASRNGQGRTDTQYF.